The present TCR beta chain was sequenced within a study of T cell changes during pregnancy in multiple sclerosis. The data were produced by immunoSEQ multiplex PCR, yet TCRdb's version contains in-frame clones alone and is incomplete. The sample carries tens of thousands of clones, roughly 91% recorded once. This receptor was identified in a female donor with multiple sclerosis, enrolled in a pregnancy study. This material consisted of CD4+ T cells from peripheral blood mononuclear cells, taken in the first trimester of pregnancy.

The CDR3 protein is CSVRRQGSSYEQYF. CDR3 nucleotides: TGCAGCGTCCGGAGGCAGGGGTCATCCTACGAGCAGTACTTC. The V and J genes are TRBV29-1 and TRBJ2-7; tentatively, D is TRBD1 (6 bases). The CDR3 has 14 amino acids. The V and J ends lost 6 bases and 1 base respectively, with 16 bases between them. The germline V gene has CDR1 SQVTM and CDR2 ANQGSEA.